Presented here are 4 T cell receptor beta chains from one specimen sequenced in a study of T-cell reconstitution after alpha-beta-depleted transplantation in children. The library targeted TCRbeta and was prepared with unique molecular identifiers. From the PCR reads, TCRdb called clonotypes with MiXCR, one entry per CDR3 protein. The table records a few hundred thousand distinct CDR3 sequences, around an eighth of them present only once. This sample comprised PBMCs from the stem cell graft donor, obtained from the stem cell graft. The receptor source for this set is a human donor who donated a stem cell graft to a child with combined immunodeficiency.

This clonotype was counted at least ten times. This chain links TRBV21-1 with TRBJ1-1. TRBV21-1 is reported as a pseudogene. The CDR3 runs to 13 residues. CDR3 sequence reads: CASSKSGQGGAFF. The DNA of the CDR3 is TGTGCCAGCAGCAAATCGGGTCAAGGTGGGGCTTTCTTT.

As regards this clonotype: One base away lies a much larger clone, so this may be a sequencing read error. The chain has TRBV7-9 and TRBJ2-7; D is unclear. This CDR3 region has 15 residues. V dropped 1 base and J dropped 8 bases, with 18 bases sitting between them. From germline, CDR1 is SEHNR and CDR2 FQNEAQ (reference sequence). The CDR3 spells CASSLGGLFPVKQYF. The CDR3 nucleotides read TGTGCCAGCAGCTTAGGAGGTCTCTTCCCCGTGAAGCAGTACTTC. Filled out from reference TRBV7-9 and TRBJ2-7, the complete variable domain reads DTGVSQNPRHKITKRGQNVTFRCDPISEHNRLYWYRQTLGQGPEFLTYFQNEAQLEKSRLLSDRFSAERPKGSFSTLEIQRTEQGDSAMYLCASSLGGLFPVKQYFGPGTRLTVT.

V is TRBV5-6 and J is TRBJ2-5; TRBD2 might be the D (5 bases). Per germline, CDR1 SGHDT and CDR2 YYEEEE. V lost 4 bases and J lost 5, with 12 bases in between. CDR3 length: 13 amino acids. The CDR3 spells CASSPRRWETQYF. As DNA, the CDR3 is TGTGCCAGCAGCCCGAGGAGGTGGGAGACCCAGTACTTC.

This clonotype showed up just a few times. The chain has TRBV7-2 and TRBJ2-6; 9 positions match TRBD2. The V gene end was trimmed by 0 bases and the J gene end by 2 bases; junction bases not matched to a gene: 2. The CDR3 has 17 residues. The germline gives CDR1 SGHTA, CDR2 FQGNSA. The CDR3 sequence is CASSLAPSGAGANVLTF. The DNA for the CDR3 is TGTGCCAGCAGCTTAGCGCCTAGCGGGGCTGGGGCCAACGTCCTGACTTTC.